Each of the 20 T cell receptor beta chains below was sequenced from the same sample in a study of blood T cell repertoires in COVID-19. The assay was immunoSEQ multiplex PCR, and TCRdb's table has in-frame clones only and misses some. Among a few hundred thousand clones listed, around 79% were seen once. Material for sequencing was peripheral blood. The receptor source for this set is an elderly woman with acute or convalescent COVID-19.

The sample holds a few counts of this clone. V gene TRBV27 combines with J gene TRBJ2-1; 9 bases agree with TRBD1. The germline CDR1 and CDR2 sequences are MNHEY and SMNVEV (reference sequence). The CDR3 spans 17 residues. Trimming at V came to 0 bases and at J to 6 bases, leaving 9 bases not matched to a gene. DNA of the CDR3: TGTGCCAGCAGTTTATCTCCCGGACAGGGGAGCGGCAATGAGCAGTTCTTC. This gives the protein CASSLSPGQGSGNEQFF.

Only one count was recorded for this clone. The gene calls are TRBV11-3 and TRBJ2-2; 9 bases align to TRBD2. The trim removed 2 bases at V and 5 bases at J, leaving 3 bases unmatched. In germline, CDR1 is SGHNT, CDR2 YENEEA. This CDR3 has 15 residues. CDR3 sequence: CASSLSAGGTGELFF. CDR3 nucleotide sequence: TGTGCCAGCAGCTTAAGCGCGGGAGGGACCGGGGAGCTGTTTTTT.

DNA of the CDR3: TGTGCCAGCAGTGAAATCCTAGCGGGGGCGGGGCAGTACTTC. Translating it yields CASSEILAGAGQYF. This chain links TRBV2 with TRBJ2-7, with 10 nucleotides matching TRBD2. V dropped 2 bases and J dropped 9; count of bases not matched to a gene: 7. Germline CDR1 and CDR2: SNHLY and FYNNEI. The CDR3 extends over 14 amino acids.

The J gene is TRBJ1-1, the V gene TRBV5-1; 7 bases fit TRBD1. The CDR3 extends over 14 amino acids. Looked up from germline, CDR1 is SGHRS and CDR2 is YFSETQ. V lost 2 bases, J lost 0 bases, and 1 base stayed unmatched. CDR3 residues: CASSFDRVNTEAFF. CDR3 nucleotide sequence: TGCGCCAGCAGCTTCGACAGGGTGAACACTGAAGCTTTCTTT.

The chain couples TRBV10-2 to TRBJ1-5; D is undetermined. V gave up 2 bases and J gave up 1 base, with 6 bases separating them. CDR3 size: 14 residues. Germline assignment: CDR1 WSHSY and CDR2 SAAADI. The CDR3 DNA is TGCGCCAGCAGTGAGGGGCCGAGCAATCAGCCCCAGCATTTT. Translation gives CASSEGPSNQPQHF.

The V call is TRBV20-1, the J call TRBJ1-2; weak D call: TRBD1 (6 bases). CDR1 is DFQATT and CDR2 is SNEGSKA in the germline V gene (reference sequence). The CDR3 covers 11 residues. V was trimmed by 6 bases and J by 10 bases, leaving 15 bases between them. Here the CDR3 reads CSARRTALYTF. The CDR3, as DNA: TGCAGTGCCCGGCGGACAGCACTCTACACCTTC.

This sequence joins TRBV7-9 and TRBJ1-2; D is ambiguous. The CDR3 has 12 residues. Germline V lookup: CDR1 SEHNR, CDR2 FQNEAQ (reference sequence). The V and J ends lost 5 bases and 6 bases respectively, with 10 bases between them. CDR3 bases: TGTGCCAGCAGCGCGTCTCGGGATGGCTACACCTTC. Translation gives CASSASRDGYTF. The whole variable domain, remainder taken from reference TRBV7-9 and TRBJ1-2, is DTGVSQNPRHKITKRGQNVTFRCDPISEHNRLYWYRQTLGQGPEFLTYFQNEAQLEKSRLLSDRFSAERPKGSFSTLEIQRTEQGDSAMYLCASSASRDGYTFGSGTRLTVV.

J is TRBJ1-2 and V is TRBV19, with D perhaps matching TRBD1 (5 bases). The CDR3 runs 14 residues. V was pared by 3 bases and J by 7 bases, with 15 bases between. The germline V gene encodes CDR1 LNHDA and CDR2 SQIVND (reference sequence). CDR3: CASSISQGLRGYTF. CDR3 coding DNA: TGTGCCAGTAGTATCTCGCAGGGACTACGTGGCTACACCTTC. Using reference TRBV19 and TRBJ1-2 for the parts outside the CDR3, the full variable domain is DGGITQSPKYLFRKEGQNVTLSCEQNLNHDAMYWYRQDPGQGLRLIYYSQIVNDFQKGDIAEGYSVSREKKESFPLTVTSAQKNPTAFYLCASSISQGLRGYTFGSGTRLTVV.

CDR3 DNA sequence: TGTGCCAGTAGTCGGCTCGGACAGGGGTTCCAGCCCCAGCATTTT. As protein: CASSRLGQGFQPQHF. The chain is built from TRBV19 and TRBJ1-5; 9 positions match TRBD1. The CDR3 runs 15 residues. J was trimmed by 7 bases and V by 5 bases; bases with no gene match: 9. In germline, CDR1 is LNHDA, CDR2 SQIVND (reference sequence).

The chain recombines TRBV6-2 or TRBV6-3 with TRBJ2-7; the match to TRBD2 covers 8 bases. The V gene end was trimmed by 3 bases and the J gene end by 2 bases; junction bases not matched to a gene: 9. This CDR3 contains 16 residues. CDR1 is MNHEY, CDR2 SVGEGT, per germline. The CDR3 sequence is CASSYIGGGIAYEQYF. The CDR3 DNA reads TGTGCCAGCAGTTATATCGGGGGGGGAATTGCCTACGAGCAGTACTTC.

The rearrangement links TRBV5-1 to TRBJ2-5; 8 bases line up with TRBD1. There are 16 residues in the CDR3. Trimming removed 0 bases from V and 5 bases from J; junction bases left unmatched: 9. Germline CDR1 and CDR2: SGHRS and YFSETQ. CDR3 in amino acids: CASSLGNTGGRETQYF. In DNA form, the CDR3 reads TGCGCCAGCAGCTTGGGAAACACAGGGGGACGGGAGACCCAGTACTTC.

The CDR3: CASGQGAGYGYTF. CDR3 in DNA: TGTGCCAGCGGACAGGGGGCTGGGTATGGCTACACCTTC. This chain links TRBV2 with TRBJ1-2, with 11 bases lining up with TRBD1. This CDR3 has 13 residues. V gave up 8 bases and J gave up 5 bases; unmatched junction bases: 4. Germline-derived CDR1 and CDR2 are SNHLY and FYNNEI.

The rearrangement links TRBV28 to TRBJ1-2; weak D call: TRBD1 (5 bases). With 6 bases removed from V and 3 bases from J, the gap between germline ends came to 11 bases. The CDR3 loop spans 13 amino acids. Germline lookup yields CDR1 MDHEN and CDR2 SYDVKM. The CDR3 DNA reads TGTGCCAGCAGCGCGGGAGGGGACTATGGCTACACCTTC. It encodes CASSAGGDYGYTF.

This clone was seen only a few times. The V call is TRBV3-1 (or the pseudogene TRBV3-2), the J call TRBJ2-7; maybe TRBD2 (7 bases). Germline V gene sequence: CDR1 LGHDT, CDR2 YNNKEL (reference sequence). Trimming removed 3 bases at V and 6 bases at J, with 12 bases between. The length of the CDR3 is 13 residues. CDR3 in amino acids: CASSQEGGREQYF. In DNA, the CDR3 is TGTGCCAGCAGCCAGGAGGGGGGGCGCGAGCAGTACTTC.

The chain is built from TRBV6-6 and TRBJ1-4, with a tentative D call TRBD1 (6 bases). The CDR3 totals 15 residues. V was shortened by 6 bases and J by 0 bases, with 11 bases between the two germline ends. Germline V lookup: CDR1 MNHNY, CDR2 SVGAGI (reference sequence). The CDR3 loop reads CASSGQSATNEKLFF. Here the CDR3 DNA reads TGTGCCAGCAGCGGACAGAGTGCAACTAATGAAAAACTGTTTTTT.

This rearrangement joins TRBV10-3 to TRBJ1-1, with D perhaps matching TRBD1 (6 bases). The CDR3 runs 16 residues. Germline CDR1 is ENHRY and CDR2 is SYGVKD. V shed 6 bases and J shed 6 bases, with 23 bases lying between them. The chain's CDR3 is CAIRAKQGGVFAEAFF. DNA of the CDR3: TGTGCCATCAGGGCCAAACAGGGTGGAGTATTTGCTGAAGCTTTCTTT.

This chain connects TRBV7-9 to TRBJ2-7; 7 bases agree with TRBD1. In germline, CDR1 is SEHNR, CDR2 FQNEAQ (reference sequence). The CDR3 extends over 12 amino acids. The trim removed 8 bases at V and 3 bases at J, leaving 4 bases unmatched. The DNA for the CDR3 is TGTGCCAGCGCAGGACAGGTCTACGAGCAGTACTTC. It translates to CASAGQVYEQYF.

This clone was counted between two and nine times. The CDR3 nucleotides read TGCGCCAGCAGCTGGTTAGGGGGCGGAGAAAAACTGTTTTTT. Protein sequence: CASSWLGGGEKLFF. The V call is TRBV5-1, the J call TRBJ1-4, with 7 bases identical to TRBD1. CDR1 is SGHRS and CDR2 is YFSETQ in the germline V gene. CDR3 length equals 14 residues. With 3 bases clipped from V and 8 bases from J, the junction kept 7 bases outside the gene matches. Together with reference TRBV5-1 and TRBJ1-4, the CDR3 gives the full variable domain: KAGVTQTPRYLIKTRGQQVTLSCSPISGHRSVSWYQQTPGQGLQFLFEYFSETQRNKGNFPGRFSGRQFSNSRSEMNVSTLELGDSALYLCASSWLGGGEKLFFGSGTQLSVL.

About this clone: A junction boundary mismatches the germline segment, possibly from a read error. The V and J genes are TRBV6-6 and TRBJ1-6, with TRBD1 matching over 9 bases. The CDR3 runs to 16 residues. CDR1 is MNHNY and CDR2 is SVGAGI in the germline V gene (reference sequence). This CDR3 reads CASSYVLGQGDSPLHF. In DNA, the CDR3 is TGTGCCAGCAGTTATGTTTTGGGACAGGGAGACTCACCTCTCCACTTT.

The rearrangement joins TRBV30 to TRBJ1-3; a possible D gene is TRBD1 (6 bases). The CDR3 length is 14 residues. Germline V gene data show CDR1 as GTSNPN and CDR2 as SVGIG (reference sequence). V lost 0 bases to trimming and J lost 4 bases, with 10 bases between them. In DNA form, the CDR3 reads TGTGCCTGGAGTGTAAACAGGGCCGGAAACACCATATATTTT. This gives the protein CAWSVNRAGNTIYF.